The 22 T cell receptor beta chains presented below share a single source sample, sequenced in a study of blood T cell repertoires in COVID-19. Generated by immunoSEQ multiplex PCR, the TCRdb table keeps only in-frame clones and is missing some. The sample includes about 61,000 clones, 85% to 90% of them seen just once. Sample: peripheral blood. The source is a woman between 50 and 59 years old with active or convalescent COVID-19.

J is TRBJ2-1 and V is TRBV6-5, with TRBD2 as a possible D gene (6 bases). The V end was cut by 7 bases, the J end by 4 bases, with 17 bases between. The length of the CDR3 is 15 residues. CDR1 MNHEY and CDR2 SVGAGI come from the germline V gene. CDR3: CASTQLEGIYNEQFF. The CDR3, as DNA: TGTGCCAGCACCCAATTGGAGGGCATTTACAATGAGCAGTTCTTC.

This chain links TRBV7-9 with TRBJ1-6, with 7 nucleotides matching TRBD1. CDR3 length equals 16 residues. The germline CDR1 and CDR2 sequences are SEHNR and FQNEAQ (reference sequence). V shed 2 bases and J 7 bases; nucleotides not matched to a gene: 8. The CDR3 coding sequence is TGTGCCAGCAGCTTACCCGGGCGGGACAGAAATTCACCCCTCCACTTT. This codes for CASSLPGRDRNSPLHF.

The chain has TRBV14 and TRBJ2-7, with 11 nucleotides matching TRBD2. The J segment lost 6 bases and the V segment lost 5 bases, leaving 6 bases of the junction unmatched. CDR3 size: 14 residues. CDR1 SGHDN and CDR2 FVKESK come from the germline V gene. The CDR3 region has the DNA TGTGCCAGCAGCTTAGCGGGAGGGCCCGGCGAGCAGTACTTC. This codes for CASSLAGGPGEQYF.

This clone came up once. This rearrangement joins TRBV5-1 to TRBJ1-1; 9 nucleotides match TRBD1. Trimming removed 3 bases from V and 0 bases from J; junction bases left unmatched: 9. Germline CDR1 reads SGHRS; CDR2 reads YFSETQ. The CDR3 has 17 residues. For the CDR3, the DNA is TGCGCCAGCAGCTGGGGACAGGGCGTCGTCGTGAACACTGAAGCTTTCTTT. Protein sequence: CASSWGQGVVVNTEAFF.

CDR3 sequence reads: CASSSDRAIDNEQFF. DNA of the CDR3: TGTGCCAGCAGCTCTGACAGGGCTATCGACAATGAGCAGTTCTTC. This chain links TRBV21-1 with TRBJ2-1; the D call TRBD1 from the table was never checked on the DNA. TRBV21-1 has pseudogene status. This CDR3 spans 15 amino acids.

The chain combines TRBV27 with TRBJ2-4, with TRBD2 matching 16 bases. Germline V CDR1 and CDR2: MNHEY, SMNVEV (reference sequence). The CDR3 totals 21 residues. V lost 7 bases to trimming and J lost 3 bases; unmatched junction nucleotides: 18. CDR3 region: CASTLDPPPGLAGGVKNIQYF. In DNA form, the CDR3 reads TGTGCCAGCACTCTAGACCCCCCACCGGGACTAGCGGGAGGGGTCAAAAACATTCAGTACTTC.

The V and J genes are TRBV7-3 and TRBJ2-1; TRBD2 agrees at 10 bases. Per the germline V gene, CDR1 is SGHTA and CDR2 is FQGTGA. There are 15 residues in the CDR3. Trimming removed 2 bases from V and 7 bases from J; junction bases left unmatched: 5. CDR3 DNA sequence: TGTGCCAGCAGCTTAGGCCTAGCGGGGGTGAATGAGCAGTTCTTC. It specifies CASSLGLAGVNEQFF.

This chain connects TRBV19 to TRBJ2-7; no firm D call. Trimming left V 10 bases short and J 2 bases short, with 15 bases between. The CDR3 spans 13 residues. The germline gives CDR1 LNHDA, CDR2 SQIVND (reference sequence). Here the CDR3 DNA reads TGTGCCACCTTCGGCCAGGAAGCCTACGAGCAGTACTTC. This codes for CATFGQEAYEQYF.

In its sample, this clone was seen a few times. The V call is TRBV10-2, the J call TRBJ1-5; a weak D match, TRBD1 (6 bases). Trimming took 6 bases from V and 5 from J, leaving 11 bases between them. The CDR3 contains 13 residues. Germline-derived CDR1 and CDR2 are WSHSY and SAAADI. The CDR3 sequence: CASSRGGDQPQHF. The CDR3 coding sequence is TGCGCCAGCAGCAGGGGTGGGGATCAGCCCCAGCATTTT.

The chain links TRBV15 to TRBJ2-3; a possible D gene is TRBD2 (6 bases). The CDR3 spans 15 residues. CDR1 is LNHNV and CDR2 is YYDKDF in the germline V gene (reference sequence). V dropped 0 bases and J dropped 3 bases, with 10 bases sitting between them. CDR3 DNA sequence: TGTGCCACCAGCAGAGATGTAGGAGGGACAGATACGCAGTATTTT. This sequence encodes CATSRDVGGTDTQYF. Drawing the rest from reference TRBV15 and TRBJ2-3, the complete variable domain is DAMVIQNPRYQVTQFGKPVTLSCSQTLNHNVMYWYQQKSSQAPKLLFHYYDKDFNNEADTPDNFQSRRPNTSFCFLDIRSPGLGDTAMYLCATSRDVGGTDTQYFGPGTRLTVL.

In nucleotides, the CDR3 is TGTGCCAGCAGTCCCGGGACTAGCGGGGGCTACACAGATACGCAGTATTTT. This codes for CASSPGTSGGYTDTQYF. V and J are TRBV28 and TRBJ2-3; 14 bases fit TRBD2. CDR3 length equals 17 residues. After removal of 5 bases from V and 2 bases from J, the junction contained 6 bases not matched to a gene. From germline, CDR1 is MDHEN and CDR2 SYDVKM.

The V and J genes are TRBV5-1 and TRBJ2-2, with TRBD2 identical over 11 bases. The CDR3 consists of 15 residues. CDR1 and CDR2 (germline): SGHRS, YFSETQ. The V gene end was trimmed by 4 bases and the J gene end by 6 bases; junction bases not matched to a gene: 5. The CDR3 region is CASSLSGRAAGELFF. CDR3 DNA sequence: TGCGCCAGCAGCCTTAGCGGGAGGGCCGCCGGGGAGCTGTTTTTT.

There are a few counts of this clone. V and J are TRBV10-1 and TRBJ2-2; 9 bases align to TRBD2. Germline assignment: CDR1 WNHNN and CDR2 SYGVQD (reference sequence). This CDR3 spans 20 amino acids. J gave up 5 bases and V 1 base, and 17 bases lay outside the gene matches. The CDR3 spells CASSEYRMNGAGGPTGELFF. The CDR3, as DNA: TGCGCCAGCAGTGAGTATCGGATGAATGGGGCGGGAGGGCCTACCGGGGAGCTGTTTTTT.

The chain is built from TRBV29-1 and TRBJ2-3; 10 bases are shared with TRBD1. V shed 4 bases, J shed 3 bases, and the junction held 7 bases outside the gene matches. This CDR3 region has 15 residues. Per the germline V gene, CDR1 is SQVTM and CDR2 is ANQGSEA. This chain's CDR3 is CSVAGDRGGTDTQYF. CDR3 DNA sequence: TGCAGCGTTGCTGGGGACAGGGGAGGGACAGATACGCAGTATTTT.

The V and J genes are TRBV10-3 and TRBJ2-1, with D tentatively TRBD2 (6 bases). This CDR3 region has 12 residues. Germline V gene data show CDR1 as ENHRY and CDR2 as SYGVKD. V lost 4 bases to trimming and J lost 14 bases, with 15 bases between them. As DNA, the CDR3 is TGTGCCATCAGTGGGAATTTGAGGGAGGAGTTCTTC. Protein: CAISGNLREEFF.

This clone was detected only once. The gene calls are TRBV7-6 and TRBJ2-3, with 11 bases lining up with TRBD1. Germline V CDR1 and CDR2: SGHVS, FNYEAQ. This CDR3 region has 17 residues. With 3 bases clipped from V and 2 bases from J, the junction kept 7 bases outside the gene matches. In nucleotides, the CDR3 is TGTGCCAGCAGCTTTATCGGACAGGGGGCCTCCACAGATACGCAGTATTTT. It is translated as CASSFIGQGASTDTQYF.

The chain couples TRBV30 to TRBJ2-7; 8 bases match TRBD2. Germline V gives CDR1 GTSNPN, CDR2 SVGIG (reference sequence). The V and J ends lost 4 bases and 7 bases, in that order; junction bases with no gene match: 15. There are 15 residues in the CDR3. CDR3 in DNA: TGTGCCTGGATTGCCGCGGGACTAGGGTTGAAGGAGCAGTACTTC. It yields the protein CAWIAAGLGLKEQYF.

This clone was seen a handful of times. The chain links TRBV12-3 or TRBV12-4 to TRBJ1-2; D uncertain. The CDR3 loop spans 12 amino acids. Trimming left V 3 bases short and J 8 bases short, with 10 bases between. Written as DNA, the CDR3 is TGTGCCAGCAGTTTCGGGGTTTTGGGCTACACCTTC. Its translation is CASSFGVLGYTF.

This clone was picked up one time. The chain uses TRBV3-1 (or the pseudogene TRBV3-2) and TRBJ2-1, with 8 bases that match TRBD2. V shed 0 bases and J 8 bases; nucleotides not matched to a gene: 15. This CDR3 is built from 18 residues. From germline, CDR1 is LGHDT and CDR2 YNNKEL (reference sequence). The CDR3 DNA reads TGTGCCAGCAGCCAAGAAATATCGGGACTAGGGAATAGGGATGAGCAGTTCTTC. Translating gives CASSQEISGLGNRDEQFF.

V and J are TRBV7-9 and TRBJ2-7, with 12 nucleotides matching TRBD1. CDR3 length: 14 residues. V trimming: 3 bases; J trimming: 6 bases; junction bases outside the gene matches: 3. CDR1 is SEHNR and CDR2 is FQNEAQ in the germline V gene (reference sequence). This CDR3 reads CASSLGTGGREQYF. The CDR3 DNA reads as TGTGCCAGCAGCTTGGGGACAGGGGGCCGCGAGCAGTACTTC. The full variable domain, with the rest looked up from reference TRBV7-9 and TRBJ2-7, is DTGVSQNPRHKITKRGQNVTFRCDPISEHNRLYWYRQTLGQGPEFLTYFQNEAQLEKSRLLSDRFSAERPKGSFSTLEIQRTEQGDSAMYLCASSLGTGGREQYFGPGTRLTVT.

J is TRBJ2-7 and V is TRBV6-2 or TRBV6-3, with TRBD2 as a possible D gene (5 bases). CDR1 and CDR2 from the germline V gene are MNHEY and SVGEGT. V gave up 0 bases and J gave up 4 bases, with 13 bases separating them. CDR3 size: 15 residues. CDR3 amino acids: CASSYSSRLAYEQYF. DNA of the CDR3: TGTGCCAGCAGTTACTCGTCGCGGCTAGCTTACGAGCAGTACTTC.

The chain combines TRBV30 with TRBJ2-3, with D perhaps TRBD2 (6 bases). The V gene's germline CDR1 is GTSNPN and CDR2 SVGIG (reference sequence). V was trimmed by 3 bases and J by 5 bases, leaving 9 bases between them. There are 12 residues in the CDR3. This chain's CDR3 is CAWSGGGDTQYF. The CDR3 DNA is TGTGCCTGGAGCGGGGGTGGAGATACGCAGTATTTT.